This TCR beta chain derives from a study of blood T cell repertoires in COVID-19. Study overall: T cells, B-cell-depleted T cells, or PBMCs provided the cDNA or gDNA that served as material.

Trimming took off 5 bases at V and 1 base at J, with 20 bases between the two ends. The CDR3 is made up of 17 amino acids. In germline, CDR1 is SGHAT, CDR2 FQNNGV. Authors' methods: Amplified reference gene primers provided the basis for estimating nucleated cell counts. Assay: immunoSEQ multiplex PCR; the TCRdb copy retains only in-frame clones and omits some. V, J and clone size are taken as reported in that table, and D and trimming were inferred from the DNA itself. Among some 53,000 clones listed, roughly 91% were seen once. This clone was counted only a few times. The sequence was collected from a human donor in a cohort sampled during active COVID-19. The specimen was peripheral blood. The V call is TRBV11-2, the J call TRBJ1-1, with TRBD1 as a possible D gene (6 bases). The CDR3 DNA sequence: TGTGCCAGCAGCCCCAACCGAGGGGGTTTAGGGAACACTGAAGCTTTCTTT. This codes for CASSPNRGGLGNTEAFF.